This T cell receptor beta chain emerged from a study of T-cell memory formation after mild COVID-19. As for this clonotype: The antigen is not known.

CDR1 SEHNR and CDR2 FQNEAQ come from the germline V gene (reference sequence). The CDR3 totals 14 residues. The V gene lost 4 bases and the J gene lost 4 bases, with 8 bases spanning the gap. TCR alpha and TCR beta cDNA libraries with sample barcodes and UMIs came from 5'RACE using constant-segment primers. TCRdb redid the calling of the 5' RACE reads with MiXCR, one entry per CDR3 protein. Counted here are 300,000 to 350,000 distinct CDR3 sequences, 13% occurring once; the ten biggest clones make up 20% to 25%. Whole-study results and caveats: What remained unconfirmed was the SARS-CoV-2 specificity of second-wave clones peaking on day 37. Detection of some responders pre-infection suggested pre-existing cross-reactive memory T cells participated.

This TCR was sampled from a man aged 18 to 29 who had mild COVID-19 (a few samples of this study predate the infection). Cell type and time point are not known. This chain joins TRBV7-9 and TRBJ2-6; D is undetermined. The sample taken for sequencing was PBMCs or a T cell subset sorted from them (not recorded which). The CDR3, as DNA: TGTGCCAGCAGCTCAATGACAGGGGCCAACGTCCTGACTTTC. Translation: CASSSMTGANVLTF.